Included here is one TCR beta chain sequence, with context. This sample is part of a study of T cell changes during pregnancy in multiple sclerosis. The method was immunoSEQ multiplex PCR; TCRdb's version includes in-frame clones alone and lacks a portion of them. This table has about 89,000 clones, 85% to 95% appearing once. J lost 3 bases, V lost 4 bases, and 4 bases had no gene match. This CDR3 spans 15 amino acids. The germline V gene has CDR1 SGHNT and CDR2 YYREEE (reference sequence). The clonotype was recovered from a female donor in good health, enrolled as a control in a pregnancy study. The sequencing used peripheral blood, collected after pregnancy. The chain links TRBV5-4 to TRBJ2-7; 13 bases map to TRBD2. This CDR3 reads CASSAGLAGFYEQYF. The CDR3 DNA sequence: TGTGCCAGCAGCGCGGGACTAGCGGGATTCTACGAGCAGTACTTC.